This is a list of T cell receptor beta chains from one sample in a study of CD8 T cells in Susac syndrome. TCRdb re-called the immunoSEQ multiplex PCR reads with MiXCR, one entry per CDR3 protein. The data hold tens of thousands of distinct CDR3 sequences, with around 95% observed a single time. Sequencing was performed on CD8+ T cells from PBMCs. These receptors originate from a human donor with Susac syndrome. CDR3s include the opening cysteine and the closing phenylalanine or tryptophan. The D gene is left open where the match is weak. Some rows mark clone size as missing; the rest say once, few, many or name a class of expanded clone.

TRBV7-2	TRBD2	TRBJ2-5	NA	CASSLAGGGWETQYF	TGTGCCAGCAGCTTAGCAGGCGGGGGGTGGGAGACCCAGTACTTC
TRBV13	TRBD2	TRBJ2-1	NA	CASSRLAETYNEQFF	TGTGCCAGCAGTCGACTAGCGGAGACCTACAATGAGCAGTTCTTC
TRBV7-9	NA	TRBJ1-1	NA	CASSSGGKTEAFF	TGTGCCAGCAGCTCGGGGGGGAAAACTGAAGCTTTCTTT
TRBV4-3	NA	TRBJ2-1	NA	CASSQEEGEGPYNEQFF	TGCGCCAGCAGCCAAGAGGAGGGGGAGGGCCCCTACAATGAGCAGTTCTTC
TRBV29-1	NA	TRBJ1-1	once	CSVDREPTEAFF	TGCAGCGTTGATAGGGAGCCCACTGAAGCTTTCTTT
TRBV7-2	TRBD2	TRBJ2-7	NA	CASTLSPGLANAEQYF	TGTGCCAGCACCCTATCACCGGGACTAGCAAATGCCGAGCAGTACTTC
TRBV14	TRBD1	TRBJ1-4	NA	CASSQDRSFEKLFF	TGTGCCAGCAGCCAGGACAGGTCTTTTGAAAAACTGTTTTTT
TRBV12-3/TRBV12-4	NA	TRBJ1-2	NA	CASSLLQTDGYTF	TGTGCCAGCAGTTTGTTACAGACCGATGGCTACACCTTC
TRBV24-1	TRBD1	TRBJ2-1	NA	CATKFRDRVGLGDNEQFF	TGTGCCACCAAATTCCGGGACAGGGTTGGACTAGGGGACAATGAGCAGTTCTTC
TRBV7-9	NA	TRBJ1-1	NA	CASSPLVGGTEAFF	TGTGCCAGCAGCCCCTTGGTGGGGGGCACTGAAGCTTTCTTT
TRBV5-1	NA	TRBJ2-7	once	CASSLDGFFDEQYF	TGCGCCAGCAGCTTGGACGGGTTTTTTGACGAGCAGTACTTC
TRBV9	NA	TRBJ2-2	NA	CASSVVATAAEELFF	TGTGCCAGCAGCGTAGTCGCGACGGCGGCAGAGGAGCTGTTTTTT
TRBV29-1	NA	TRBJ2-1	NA	CSVEGRGNEQFF	TGCAGCGTTGAGGGACGAGGCAATGAGCAGTTCTTC
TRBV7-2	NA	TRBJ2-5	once	CASSPTYLGETQYF	TGTGCCAGCAGCCCCACCTATTTGGGGGAGACCCAGTACTTC
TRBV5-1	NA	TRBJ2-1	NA	CASSQDWSSYNEQFF	TGCGCCAGCAGCCAGGACTGGAGCTCCTACAATGAGCAGTTCTTC
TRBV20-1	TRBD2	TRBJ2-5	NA	CSAKIAGRNQETQYF	TGCAGTGCTAAAATAGCGGGGCGAAATCAAGAGACCCAGTACTTC
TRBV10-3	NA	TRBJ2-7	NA	CAISVEDGSSYEQYF	TGTGCCATCAGTGTAGAGGACGGGAGCTCCTACGAGCAGTACTTC
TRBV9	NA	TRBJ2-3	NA	CASSATVGPGTDTQYF	TGTGCCAGCAGCGCGACTGTGGGGCCCGGCACAGATACGCAGTATTTT
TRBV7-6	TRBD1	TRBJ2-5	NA	CASSFGQGDETQYF	TGTGCCAGCAGCTTTGGACAGGGGGACGAGACCCAGTACTTC
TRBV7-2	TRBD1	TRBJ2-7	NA	CASSFGTGVSYEQYF	TGTGCCAGCAGCTTTGGGACAGGGGTCTCCTACGAGCAGTACTTC
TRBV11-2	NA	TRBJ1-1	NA	CASTMGLEAFF	TGTGCCAGCACCATGGGACTTGAAGCTTTCTTT
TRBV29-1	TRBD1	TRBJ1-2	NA	CSLDREDGYTF	TGCAGCCTCGACAGGGAAGATGGCTACACCTTC
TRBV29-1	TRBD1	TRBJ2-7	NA	CSVSLDRALEQYF	TGCAGCGTTTCCCTGGACAGGGCCCTCGAGCAGTACTTC
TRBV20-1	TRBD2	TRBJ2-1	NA	CSASSGYYNEQFF	TGCAGTGCTTCTAGCGGATACTACAATGAGCAGTTCTTC
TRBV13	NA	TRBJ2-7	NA	CASSLGIMGEQYF	TGTGCCAGCAGCTTAGGCATTATGGGCGAGCAGTACTTC
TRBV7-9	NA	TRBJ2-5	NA	CASSLGLEETQYF	TGTGCCAGCAGCTTAGGGTTGGAAGAGACCCAGTACTTC
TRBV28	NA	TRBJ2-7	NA	CASSFDSNSYEQYF	TGTGCCAGCAGTTTCGACTCCAACTCCTACGAGCAGTACTTC
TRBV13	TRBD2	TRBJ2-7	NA	CASSSLVSGAYEQYF	TGTGCCAGCAGCTCCCTGGTTAGCGGGGCCTACGAGCAGTACTTC
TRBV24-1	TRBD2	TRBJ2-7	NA	CATSGAGGREQYF	TGTGCCACCAGTGGAGCGGGAGGGAGGGAGCAGTACTTC
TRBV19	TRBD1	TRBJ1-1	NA	CASSPTGGNTEAFF	TGTGCCAGTAGTCCTACAGGGGGAAACACTGAAGCTTTCTTT
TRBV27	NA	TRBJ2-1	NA	CASSSQHGGPYNEQFF	TGTGCCAGCAGTTCCCAACATGGAGGGCCGTACAATGAGCAGTTCTTC
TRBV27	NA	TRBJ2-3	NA	CASSSPPGGGTDTQYF	TGTGCCAGCAGCTCCCCCCCAGGAGGAGGCACAGATACGCAGTATTTT
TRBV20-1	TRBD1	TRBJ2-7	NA	CSDHRGPYEQYF	TGCAGTGACCACAGGGGGCCCTACGAGCAGTACTTC
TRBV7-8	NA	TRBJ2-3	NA	CASSPVVDTQYF	TGTGCCAGCAGCCCCGTGGTTGATACGCAGTATTTT
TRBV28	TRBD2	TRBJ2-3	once	CASPPRWAGGPKGTDTQYF	TGTGCCAGCCCTCCGAGGTGGGCGGGAGGGCCTAAGGGCACAGATACGCAGTATTTT
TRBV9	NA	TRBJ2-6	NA	CASSVAVPGANVLTF	TGTGCCAGCAGCGTTGCAGTCCCGGGGGCCAACGTCCTGACTTTC
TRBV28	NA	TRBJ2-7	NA	CASSFKGSKQYF	TGTGCCAGCAGTTTTAAGGGGTCCAAGCAGTACTTC